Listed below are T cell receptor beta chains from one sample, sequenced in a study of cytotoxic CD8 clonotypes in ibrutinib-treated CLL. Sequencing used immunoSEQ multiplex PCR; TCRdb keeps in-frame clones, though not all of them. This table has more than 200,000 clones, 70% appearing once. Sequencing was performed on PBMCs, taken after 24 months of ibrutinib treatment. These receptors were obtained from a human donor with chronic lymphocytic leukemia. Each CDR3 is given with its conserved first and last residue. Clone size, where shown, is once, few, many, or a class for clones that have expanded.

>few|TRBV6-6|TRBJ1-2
CASSYPGHPYGYTF
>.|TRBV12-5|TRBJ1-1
CASRQLENTEAFF
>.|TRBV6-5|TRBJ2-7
CASTPRGGSYYEQYF
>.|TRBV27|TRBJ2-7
CASSLSRAPSYEQYF
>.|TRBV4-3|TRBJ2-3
CASSQEAPRLLGSTDTQYF
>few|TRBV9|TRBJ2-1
CASSRGQGSYNEQFF
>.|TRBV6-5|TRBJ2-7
CASSLGGGNYEQYF
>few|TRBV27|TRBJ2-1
CASSLMAAVNEQFF
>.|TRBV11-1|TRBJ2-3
CASSLGASGRTDTQYF
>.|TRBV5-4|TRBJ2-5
CASSSTPLAGGGETQYF
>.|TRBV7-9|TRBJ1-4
CASSLGGPVMEKLFF
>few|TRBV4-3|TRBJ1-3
CASSQEPGFGNTIYF
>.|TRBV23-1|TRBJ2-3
CASTTTGKPSTDTQYF
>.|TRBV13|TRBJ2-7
CASSPRLAGDHEQYF
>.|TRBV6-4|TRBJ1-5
CASSLTGGHQPQHF